This T cell receptor (beta chain) originates from a study of response to subunit inactivated influenza vaccine. This clonotype was seen a handful of times. TCRdb re-derived calls from the RT-PCR reads in MiXCR, one entry per CDR3 protein. The sample carries fewer than 650,000 distinct CDR3 sequences, roughly 13% recorded once. The V gene lost 5 bases and the J gene lost 5 bases, with 24 bases spanning the gap. CDR3 length: 17 residues. Germline V lookup: CDR1 LNHNV, CDR2 YYDKDF (reference sequence). This material consisted of PBMCs from blood, taken 45 days after vaccination. This sequence joins TRBV15 and TRBJ2-5; D possibly corresponds to TRBD1 (6 bases). This receptor was taken from a man in his forties or fifties who received an inactivated influenza vaccine. The CDR3 coding sequence is TGTGCCACCAGCCGAATTCTGGGCGGCAGGGGTTTGGAGACCCAGTACTTC. Protein: CATSRILGGRGLETQYF. Filled out from reference TRBV15 and TRBJ2-5, the complete variable domain reads DAMVIQNPRYQVTQFGKPVTLSCSQTLNHNVMYWYQQKSSQAPKLLFHYYDKDFNNEADTPDNFQSRRPNTSFCFLDIRSPGLGDTAMYLCATSRILGGRGLETQYFGPGTRLLVL.